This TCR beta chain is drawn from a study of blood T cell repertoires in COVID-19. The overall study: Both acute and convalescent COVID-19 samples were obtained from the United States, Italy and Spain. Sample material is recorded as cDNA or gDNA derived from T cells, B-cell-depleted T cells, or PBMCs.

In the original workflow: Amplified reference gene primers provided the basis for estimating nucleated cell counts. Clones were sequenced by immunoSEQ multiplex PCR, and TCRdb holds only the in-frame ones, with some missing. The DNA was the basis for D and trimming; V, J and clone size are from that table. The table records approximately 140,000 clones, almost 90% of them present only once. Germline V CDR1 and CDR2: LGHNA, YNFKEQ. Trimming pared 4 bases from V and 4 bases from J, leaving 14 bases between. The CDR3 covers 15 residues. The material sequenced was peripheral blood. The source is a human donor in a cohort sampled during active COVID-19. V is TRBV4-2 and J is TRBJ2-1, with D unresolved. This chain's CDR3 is CASSPRVLVYNEQFF. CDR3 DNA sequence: TGTGCCAGCAGCCCCCGGGTTTTGGTTTACAATGAGCAGTTCTTC.